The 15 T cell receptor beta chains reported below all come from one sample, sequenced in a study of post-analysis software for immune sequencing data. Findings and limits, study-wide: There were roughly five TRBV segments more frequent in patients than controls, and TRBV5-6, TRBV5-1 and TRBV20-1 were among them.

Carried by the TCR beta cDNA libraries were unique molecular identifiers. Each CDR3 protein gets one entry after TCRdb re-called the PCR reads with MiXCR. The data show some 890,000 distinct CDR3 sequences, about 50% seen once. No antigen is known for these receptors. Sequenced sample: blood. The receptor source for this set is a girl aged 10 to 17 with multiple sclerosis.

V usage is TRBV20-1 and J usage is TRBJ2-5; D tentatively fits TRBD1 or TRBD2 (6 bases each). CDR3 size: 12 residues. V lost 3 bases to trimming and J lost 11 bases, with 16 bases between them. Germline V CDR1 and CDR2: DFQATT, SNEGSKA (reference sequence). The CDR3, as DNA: TGCAGTGCTAGTAACAGGGAGGCCGAACAGTACTTC. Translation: CSASNREAEQYF.

This chain's CDR3 is CSAPSGTGSNQPQHF. In nucleotides, the CDR3 is TGCAGTGCACCCTCCGGGACAGGGAGCAATCAGCCCCAGCATTTT. The rearrangement uses TRBV20-1 and TRBJ1-5, with 9 bases that match TRBD1. The CDR3 is made up of 15 amino acids. V lost 6 bases, J lost 1 base, and 7 bases stayed unmatched. Per the germline V gene, CDR1 is DFQATT and CDR2 is SNEGSKA (reference sequence).

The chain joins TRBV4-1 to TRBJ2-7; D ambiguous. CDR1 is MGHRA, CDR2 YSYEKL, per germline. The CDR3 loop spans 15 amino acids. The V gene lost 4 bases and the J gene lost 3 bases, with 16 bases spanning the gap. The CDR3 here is CASSPPGLESYEQYF. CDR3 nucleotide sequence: TGCGCCAGCAGCCCACCGGGCCTCGAGAGCTACGAGCAGTACTTC.

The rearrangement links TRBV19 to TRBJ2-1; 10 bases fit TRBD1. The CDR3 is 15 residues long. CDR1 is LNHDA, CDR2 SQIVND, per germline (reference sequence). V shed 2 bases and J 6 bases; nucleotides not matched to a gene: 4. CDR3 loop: CASSISRDRGNEQFF. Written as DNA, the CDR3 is TGTGCCAGTAGTATAAGTCGGGACAGGGGCAATGAGCAGTTCTTC.

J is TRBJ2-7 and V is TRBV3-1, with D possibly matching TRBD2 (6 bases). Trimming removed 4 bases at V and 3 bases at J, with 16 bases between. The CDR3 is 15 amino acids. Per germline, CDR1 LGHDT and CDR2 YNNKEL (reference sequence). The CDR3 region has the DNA TGTGCCAGCAGCCTTCGAGGACCGGGGGACTACGAGCAGTACTTC. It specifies CASSLRGPGDYEQYF.

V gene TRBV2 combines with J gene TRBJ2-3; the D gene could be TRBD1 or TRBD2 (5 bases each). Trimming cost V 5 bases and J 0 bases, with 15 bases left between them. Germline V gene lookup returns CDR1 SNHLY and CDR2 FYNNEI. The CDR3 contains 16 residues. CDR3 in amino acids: CASSQGTAASTDTQYF. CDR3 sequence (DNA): TGTGCCAGCAGTCAAGGGACGGCGGCTAGCACAGATACGCAGTATTTT.

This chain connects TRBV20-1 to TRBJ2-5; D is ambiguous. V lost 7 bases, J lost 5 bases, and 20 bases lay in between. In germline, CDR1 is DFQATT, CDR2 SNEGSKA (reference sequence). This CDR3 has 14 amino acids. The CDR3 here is CSVTQALQAETQYF. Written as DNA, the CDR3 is TGCAGTGTCACGCAGGCGCTGCAGGCCGAGACCCAGTACTTC.

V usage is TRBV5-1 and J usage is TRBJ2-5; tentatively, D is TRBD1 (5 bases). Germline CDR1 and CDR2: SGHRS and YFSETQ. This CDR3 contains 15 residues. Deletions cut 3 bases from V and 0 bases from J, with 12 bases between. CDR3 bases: TGCGCCAGCAGCTCAGGGCCGAAGGACCAAGAGACCCAGTACTTC. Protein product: CASSSGPKDQETQYF.

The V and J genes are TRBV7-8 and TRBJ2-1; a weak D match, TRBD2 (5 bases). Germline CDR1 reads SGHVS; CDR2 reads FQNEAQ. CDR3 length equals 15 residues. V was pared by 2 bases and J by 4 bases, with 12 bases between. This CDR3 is CASSLSSSRYNEQFF. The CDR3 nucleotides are TGTGCCAGCAGCTTATCGTCTAGCAGATACAATGAGCAGTTCTTC.

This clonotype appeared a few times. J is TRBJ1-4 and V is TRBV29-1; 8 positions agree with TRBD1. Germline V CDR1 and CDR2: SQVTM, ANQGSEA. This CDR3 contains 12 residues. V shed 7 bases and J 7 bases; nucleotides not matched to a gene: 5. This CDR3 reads CSAGQGGEKLFF. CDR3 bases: TGCAGCGCAGGACAGGGTGGTGAAAAACTGTTTTTT.

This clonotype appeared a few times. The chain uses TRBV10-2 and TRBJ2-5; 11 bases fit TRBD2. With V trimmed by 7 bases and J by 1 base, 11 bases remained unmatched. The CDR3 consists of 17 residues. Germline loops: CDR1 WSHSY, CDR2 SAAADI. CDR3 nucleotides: TGCGCCAGCAATGGGATCCTAGCGGGAGGATCCCAAGAGACCCAGTACTTC. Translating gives CASNGILAGGSQETQYF.

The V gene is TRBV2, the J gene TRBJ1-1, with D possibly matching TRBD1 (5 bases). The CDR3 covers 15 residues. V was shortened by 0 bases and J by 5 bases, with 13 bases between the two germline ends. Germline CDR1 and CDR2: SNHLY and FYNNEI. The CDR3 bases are TGTGCCAGCAGTGAAGCAAAGGGGCTGGGTACTGAAGCTTTCTTT. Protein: CASSEAKGLGTEAFF.

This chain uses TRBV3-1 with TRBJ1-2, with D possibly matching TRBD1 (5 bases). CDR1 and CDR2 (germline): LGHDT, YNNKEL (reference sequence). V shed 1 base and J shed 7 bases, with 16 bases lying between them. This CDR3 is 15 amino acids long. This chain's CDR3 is CASSQAQARGGGYTF. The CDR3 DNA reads TGTGCCAGCAGCCAAGCCCAGGCAAGGGGAGGTGGCTACACCTTC.

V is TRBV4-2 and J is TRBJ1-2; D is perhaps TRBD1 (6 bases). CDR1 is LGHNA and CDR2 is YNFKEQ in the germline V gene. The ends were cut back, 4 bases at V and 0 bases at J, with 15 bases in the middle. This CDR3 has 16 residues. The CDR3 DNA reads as TGTGCCAGCAGCCGGGGGCAGGGCGATCCTAACTATGGCTACACCTTC. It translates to CASSRGQGDPNYGYTF.

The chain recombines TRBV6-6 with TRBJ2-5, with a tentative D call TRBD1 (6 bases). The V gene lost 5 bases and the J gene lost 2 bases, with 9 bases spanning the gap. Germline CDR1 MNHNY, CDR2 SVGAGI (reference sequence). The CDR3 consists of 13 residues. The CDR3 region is CASSPGEQETQYF. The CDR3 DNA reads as TGTGCCAGCAGTCCAGGGGAGCAAGAGACCCAGTACTTC.